This TCR beta chain was found in a study of blood T cells in healthy people across ages (dated by TCRdb to the mid-2010s). At the level of the whole study: In model experiments, roughly one uniquely barcoded TCR beta cDNA molecule per two T cells was captured by template switching. To avoid experimental bias, donors of different ages were randomly spread across the sequencing lanes. Two additional independent replicas of 1 million unique cDNA reads from the same blood draw were analyzed for two donors (one aged 18 to 30 and one aged 80 or older). The donors were divided into four age groups: young (average 16 years), middle-aged (approximately 39), aged (roughly 60) and long-lived (more than 75). Using deep sequencing normalized with unique cDNA molecular identifiers, the study measured how TCR beta repertoire diversity changes with age.

V is cut by 5 bases and J by 6 bases, and the space between the germline ends is 9 bases. CDR1 is given as MNHNY and CDR2 as SVGAGI, both from the germline V gene (reference sequence). The CDR3 covers 12 residues, taking in both the cysteine and the phenylalanine. The entry retains the CDR3 DNA only, 36 bases that are in frame from base 1. Preparation of the library involved 5' RACE. The sample was run on an Illumina HiSeq 2500. A second roughly 7 to 12 cycle PCR used a sample-barcoded 5' primer and a J-beta primer mix. A unique molecular identifier was introduced onto each TCR beta cDNA molecule by a template-switch 5' adaptor carrying 12 random nucleotides. Each sample yielded at least 3 million CDR3-containing paired-end reads. First-strand cDNA was synthesized from all RNA with the Mint cDNA synthesis kit, primed by a TRBC-specific oligonucleotide. Following uracil-DNA glycosylase treatment, all cDNA underwent a first 18-cycle PCR with the universal primers M1SS and BC2_uni_R. The authors' analysis ran thus. For normalization, 1 million high-quality reads were randomly selected from each sample, with every read carrying a distinct molecular identifier. Reads with shared molecular identifiers were discarded instead of being binned into consensus sequences. MiTCR, set to a Q25 quality threshold and the strictest error-elimination algorithm, was used for CDR3 identification, clonotype clustering and error correction. A nonparametric unseen species model with Euler transformation was used to estimate a lower bound on total TCR beta diversity. TCRdb passed the public sequencing reads through fastp at Q25 and MiXCR, retaining productive beta sequences. Rows with a matching CDR3 protein are joined into one entry that keeps the most common DNA and genes. TCRdb assigned the V and J calls; the authors' analysis was not used. For this sample the table gives approximately 770,000 distinct CDR3 sequences, of which about 62% were detected only once. Of the sample, about 20% is held by the ten largest clones.

To note about this clonotype: The antigen it binds to is not known. Base qualities were left out, and no much larger clone turns up one base away.

Donors were 40 or so systemically healthy Caucasian individuals from Russia aged roughly 6 to 95 years. Around 10 milliliters of peripheral blood were drawn from each donor into EDTA-treated Vacutainer tubes. Ficoll-Paque density-gradient centrifugation was used to isolate PBMCs, with at least 6 million per sample. Trizol reagent was used to extract total RNA from the PBMCs, yielding at least 5.5 micrograms per sample. For every donor, an aliquot of PBMCs went through flow cytometry to measure the percentages of naive CD45RAhigh/CD27high T cells. The study at large found these results: Estimates of total diversity from one million sequenced T cells were regarded as lower bounds and underestimates. Because the CMV infection status of the donors was unknown, age-related changes in expanded clonotypes may potentially have been confounded. The long-lived group showed more naive CD4+ T cells, fewer expanded clones and increased TCR diversity than the aged group, suggesting age selection. As age increased, observed TCR beta diversity per million T cells dropped in a roughly linear way, and a significant reduction was already evident by age 40. A strong correlation was found between observed TCR beta diversity and the percentage of naive T cells measured by flow cytometry. Bulk unsorted PBMC profiling prevented conclusive comparison of naive and antigen-experienced compartments.

The V and J segments used are TRBV6-6 and TRBJ2-3, with the D segment identity uncertain. The sequence was collected from a man between 25 and 39 years old in good health. The sample comprised blood. The CDR3 loop reads CASSTRWDTQYF. In nucleotide form, the sequence is TGTGCCAGCAGTACACGATGGGATACGCAGTATTTT.